The text below deals with one TCR beta chain. Generated by immunoSEQ multiplex PCR, the TCRdb table keeps only in-frame clones and is missing some. The sample holds fewer than 700,000 clones, roughly nine tenths seen once. This sample was taken from a study of blood T cell repertoires in COVID-19. Across the whole study: From T cells, B-cell-depleted T cells, or PBMCs came the material, which was cDNA or gDNA.

Looked up from germline, CDR1 is KGHSH and CDR2 is LQKENI. Trimming left V 4 bases short and J 8 bases short, with 12 bases between. The CDR3 covers 13 residues. The chain uses TRBV18 and TRBJ2-1; a weak D match, TRBD2 (6 bases). The specimen sequenced was peripheral blood. The source is a woman between 50 and 59 years old with COVID-19, enrolled during active disease. The CDR3 DNA is TGTGCCAGCTCACTCTCGGGGGTCGATGAGCAGTTCTTC. This encodes CASSLSGVDEQFF.